A single sample gave rise to the 13 T cell receptor beta chains below, sequenced in a study of blood T cells in healthy people across ages. A sample-barcoded 5' primer and a J-beta primer mix were used in a second PCR of roughly 7 to 11 cycles. TCRdb re-derived calls from the 5' RACE reads in MiXCR, one entry per CDR3 protein. The sample lists about 640,000 distinct CDR3 sequences, roughly three fifths occurring once. The sample taken for sequencing was blood. The source of these receptors is a man between 60 and 75 years old in good health.

The V and J genes are TRBV3-1 and TRBJ2-1; a possible D gene is TRBD1 (7 bases). Per the germline V gene, CDR1 is LGHDT and CDR2 is YNNKEL (reference sequence). The CDR3 consists of 16 residues. The V end lost 1 base, the J end lost 2 bases, and 12 bases lay between the germline ends. CDR3 nucleotide sequence: TGTGCCAGCAGCCAAGTGCGGGACAGAGCCTACAATGAGCAGTTCTTC. Translating it yields CASSQVRDRAYNEQFF.

This clonotype appeared a few times. V gene TRBV20-1 combines with J gene TRBJ2-3; the D gene is possibly TRBD2 (7 bases). The CDR3 contains 17 residues. CDR1 is DFQATT and CDR2 is SNEGSKA in the germline V gene (reference sequence). V lost 5 bases and J lost 2, with 23 bases in between. In nucleotides, the CDR3 is TGCAGTGCTGCCGGGGTCGGCGGGGGCCAACTCACAGATACGCAGTATTTT. Protein: CSAAGVGGGQLTDTQYF.

V gene TRBV5-1 combines with J gene TRBJ2-1; the match to TRBD1 covers 9 bases. CDR1 is SGHRS, CDR2 YFSETQ, per germline. This CDR3 has 14 residues. V lost 4 bases and J lost 4; bases outside the gene matches: 3. Written as DNA, the CDR3 is TGCGCCAGCAGCGTGGACAGGGGTTACAATGAGCAGTTCTTC. Translated: CASSVDRGYNEQFF.

In this sample, this clonotype turned up a few times. The genes are TRBV4-1 and TRBJ2-1; D could derive from TRBD1 or TRBD2 (5 bases each). Deletions cut 1 base from V and 6 bases from J, with 7 bases between. Looked up from germline, CDR1 is MGHRA and CDR2 is YSYEKL. This CDR3 is 13 amino acids long. In nucleotides, the CDR3 is TGCGCCAGCAGCCAAGCAGGGAGCAATGAGCAGTTCTTC. Encoded protein: CASSQAGSNEQFF.

This clonotype was detected only a few times. The chain employs TRBV11-3 and TRBJ2-5, with 10 bases identical to TRBD1. With 5 bases clipped from V and 2 bases from J, the junction kept 11 bases outside the gene matches. This CDR3 contains 17 residues. Germline values: CDR1 SGHNT, CDR2 YENEEA. Written as DNA, the CDR3 is TGTGCCAGCAGCCCCGGAGACGGGACAGGGGCTCAAGAGACCCAGTACTTC. Translating gives CASSPGDGTGAQETQYF.

This clonotype was counted only a few times. The chain combines TRBV11-2 with TRBJ2-7, with 7 positions matching TRBD2. This CDR3 comprises 14 residues. Germline CDR1 is SGHAT and CDR2 is FQNNGV. After removal of 5 bases from V and 3 bases from J, the junction contained 7 bases not matched to a gene. CDR3 amino acids: CASSPQVAGYEQYF. The CDR3 nucleotides read TGTGCCAGCAGCCCCCAGGTAGCGGGCTACGAGCAGTACTTC.

As DNA, the CDR3 is TGTGCCAGCAGCCGCGGGCGGGCCCAAGAGACCCAGTACTTC. Protein product: CASSRGRAQETQYF. The V gene is TRBV6-2 or TRBV6-3, the J gene TRBJ2-5, with D perhaps TRBD2 (5 bases). The germline gives CDR1 MNHEY, CDR2 SVGEGT. The CDR3 has 14 amino acids. Between the trimmed V and J ends, which lost 6 bases and 1 base, there was a span of 12 bases.

The chain links TRBV4-1 to TRBJ1-5; 9 positions agree with TRBD1. V gave up 1 base and J gave up 4 bases; unmatched junction bases: 11. Germline CDR1 is MGHRA and CDR2 is YSYEKL. The CDR3 is made up of 18 amino acids. The CDR3 DNA sequence: TGCGCCAGCAGCCAAGCAGGGAACAGGGGGCGCGGGAATCAGCCCCAGCATTTT. Protein product: CASSQAGNRGRGNQPQHF.

This chain connects TRBV29-1 to TRBJ2-5; 12 bases agree with TRBD2. The CDR3 runs to 14 residues. V was pared by 8 bases and J by 4 bases, with 8 bases of the junction left unmatched. Per germline, CDR1 SQVTM and CDR2 ANQGSEA. The CDR3 here is CSISGLAGGETQYF. The CDR3 bases are TGCAGCATATCGGGACTAGCGGGCGGAGAGACCCAGTACTTC.

V gene TRBV6-1 combines with J gene TRBJ2-7; the D call may be TRBD1 or TRBD2 (6 bases each). The CDR3 has 16 amino acids. Germline V CDR1 and CDR2: MNHNS, SASEGT. Trimming pared 7 bases from V and 9 bases from J, leaving 28 bases between. CDR3 nucleotide sequence: TGTGCCAGCACCCCAGAAAGAAAGGGGGGCCCAAGGGGGCAGTACTTC. This sequence encodes CASTPERKGGPRGQYF.

In its sample, this clonotype was seen a few times. The chain uses TRBV12-3 or TRBV12-4 and TRBJ2-5, with D perhaps TRBD1 (6 bases). The CDR3 is 12 residues long. V was clipped by 4 bases and J by 11 bases, with 14 bases between them. The CDR3 loop is CASSSRGNEQYF. The CDR3 bases are TGTGCCAGCAGTTCCAGGGGCAATGAGCAGTACTTC.

The rearrangement uses TRBV10-3 and TRBJ2-4; D possibly corresponds to TRBD1 (6 bases). The DNA matches TRBJ2-7 better at its end, which makes the J call doubtful. Germline CDR1 is ENHRY and CDR2 is SYGVKD. CDR3 length equals 15 residues. As DNA, the CDR3 is TGTGCCACGTCCCAACCCGACAGGTACGAAGACGAGCAGTACTTC. As protein: CATSQPDRYEDEQYF.

The chain has TRBV5-1 and TRBJ2-1; 7 nucleotides align to TRBD2. The CDR3 length is 15 residues. Germline loops: CDR1 SGHRS, CDR2 YFSETQ. V trimming: 4 bases; J trimming: 3 bases; junction bases outside the gene matches: 7. The CDR3 DNA is TGCGCCAGCAGCGTCCGACTAGCCGACTACAATGAGCAGTTCTTC. This encodes CASSVRLADYNEQFF.